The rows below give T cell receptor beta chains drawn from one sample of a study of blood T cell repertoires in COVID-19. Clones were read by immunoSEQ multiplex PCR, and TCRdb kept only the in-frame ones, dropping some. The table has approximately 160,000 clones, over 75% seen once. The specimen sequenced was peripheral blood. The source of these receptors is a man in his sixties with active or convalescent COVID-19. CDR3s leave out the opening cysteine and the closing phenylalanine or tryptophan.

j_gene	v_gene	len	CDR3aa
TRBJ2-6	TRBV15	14	ATSPGPYSGANVLT
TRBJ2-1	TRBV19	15	ASSIGTSGSFRDEQF
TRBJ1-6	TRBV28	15	ASPSVGGPSHNSPLH
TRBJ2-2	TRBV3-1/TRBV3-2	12	ASWGLPNTGELF
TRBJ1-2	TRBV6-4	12	ASSPGTANYGYT
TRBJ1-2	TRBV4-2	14	ASTSRGQGLNYGYT
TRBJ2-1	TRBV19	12	ASSIRRGYNEQF
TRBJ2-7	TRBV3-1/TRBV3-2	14	ASSRSLAGGTYEQY
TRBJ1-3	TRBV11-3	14	ASSYRDRDSGNTIY
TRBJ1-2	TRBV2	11	ASSPAQGFGYT
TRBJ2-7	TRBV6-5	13	ASSPSGGFSYEQY
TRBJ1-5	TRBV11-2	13	ASSLDGTPNQPQH
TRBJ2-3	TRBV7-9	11	ASSRLASGTQY
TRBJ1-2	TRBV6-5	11	ASSRGTGSGYT
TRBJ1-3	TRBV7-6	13	ASSSDRGTGNTIY
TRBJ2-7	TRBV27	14	ASSPTVTGTPYEQY
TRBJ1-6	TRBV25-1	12	ASSILAENSPLH
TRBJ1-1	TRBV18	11	ASSPVRGTEAF
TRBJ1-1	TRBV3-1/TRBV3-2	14	ASSQEMGTGNTEAF
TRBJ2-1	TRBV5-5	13	ASTPDRGPYNEQF
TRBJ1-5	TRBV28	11	ASSFSGNQPQH
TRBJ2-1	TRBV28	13	ASTLGGGTYNEQF
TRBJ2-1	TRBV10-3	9	AIGVINEQF
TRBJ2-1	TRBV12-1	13	ASSYRLAGVGEQF
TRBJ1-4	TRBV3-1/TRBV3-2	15	ASSQDGREGTNEKLF
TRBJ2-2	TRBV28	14	ASSLYRGPSTGELF
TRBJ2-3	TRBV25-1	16	ASSEYRTSGKSTDTQY
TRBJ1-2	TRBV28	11	ASRGTGSGGYT
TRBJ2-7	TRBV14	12	ASSEQGWSYEQY
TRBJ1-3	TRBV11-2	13	ASSGQLSSGNTIY
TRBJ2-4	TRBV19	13	ASQDRGTPSRLQY
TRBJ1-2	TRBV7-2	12	ASTPGQGTYGYT
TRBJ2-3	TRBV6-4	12	ASSERGDTDTQY
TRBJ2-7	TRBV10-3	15	ATRPGLAGAGIYEQY
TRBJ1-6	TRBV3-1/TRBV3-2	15	ASSQDLGAVRNSPLH
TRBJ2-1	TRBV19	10	ASISLYNEQF
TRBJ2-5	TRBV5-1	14	ASSLSGAVVQETQY
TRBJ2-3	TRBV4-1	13	ASSQGRGWADTQY
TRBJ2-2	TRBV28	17	ASSLLQGTSGVNTGELF
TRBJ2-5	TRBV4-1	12	ASSQEAGMETQY
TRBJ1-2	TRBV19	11	ASHGGAGYGYT
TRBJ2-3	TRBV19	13	ASSIDGTGTDTQY
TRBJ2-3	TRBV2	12	ARETSGARDTQY
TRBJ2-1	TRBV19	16	ARATSGRVITSYNEQF
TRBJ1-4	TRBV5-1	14	ASSLTDRLPNEKLF
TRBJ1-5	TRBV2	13	ASSEEGARYQPQH
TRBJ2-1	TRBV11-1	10	ASSSGLAEQF
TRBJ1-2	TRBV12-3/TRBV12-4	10	ASSLPGGGYT
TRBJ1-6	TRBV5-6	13	ASSLEDRGASPLH
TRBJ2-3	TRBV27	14	ASSIARGVGTDTQY